This T cell receptor beta chain was observed in a study of regulatory T cells in long-lasting Graves disease. Time point noted: newly diagnosed GD, antithyroid drugs for less than 3 months. Making the TCR library involved RNA that had been extracted from PBMCs. Note on this clonotype: Its antigen is undetermined.

General study findings and limits: The number of shared public clonotypes was higher in persistent patients (under 3,000) than new patients (roughly 970). The study examined only peripheral blood, not thyroid tissue.

Building of the TCR beta libraries involved iRepertoire HTBI primers and Arm-PCR of CDR3 regions. TCRdb reanalysed the multiplex PCR reads using MiXCR and keeps one entry per CDR3 protein. Of roughly 380,000 distinct CDR3 sequences in the sample, 16% were seen once. Deletions cut 5 bases from V and 4 bases from J, with 18 bases between. The germline V gene encodes CDR1 LNHNV and CDR2 YYDKDF (reference sequence). The CDR3 length is 15 residues. This sample was shared with a second study, whose subject was T cells in Graves' hyperthyroidism and ophthalmopathy. That study reports: Also found in blood were most expanded thyroid clonotypes above 0.001. Ophthalmopathy and stable hyperthyroidism were told apart by a 13 V-J model.

Sequenced material: peripheral blood mononuclear cells (PBMCs), taken at new diagnosis, from a patient treated with antithyroid drugs. The origin of this receptor is a man in his forties with Graves disease. This sequence joins TRBV15 and TRBJ2-7, with D possibly matching TRBD2 (7 bases). CDR3 amino acids: CATSPCAGAVYEQYF. The CDR3 DNA reads TGTGCCACCAGCCCCTGCGCGGGGGCCGTATACGAGCAGTACTTC.